These 6 T cell receptor beta chains were sequenced from one sample in a study of blood T cell repertoires in COVID-19. Using immunoSEQ multiplex PCR, the repertoire was profiled, and TCRdb retains in-frame clones only, with some absent. In the table there are 25,000 to 30,000 clones, over 85% of which are singletons. The specimen sequenced was peripheral blood. The receptors stem from a man in his 70s with active or convalescent COVID-19.

The CDR3 DNA follows: TGTGCCAGCAGCTCGGGAACTAATGAAAAACTGTTTTTT. This gives the protein CASSSGTNEKLFF. The chain uses TRBV5-6 and TRBJ1-4, with unresolved D. Germline CDR1 reads SGHDT; CDR2 reads YYEEEE. V was shortened by 3 bases and J by 1 base, with 4 bases between the two germline ends. The CDR3 is 13 residues long.

This sequence joins TRBV5-1 and TRBJ2-2; D is perhaps TRBD1 (6 bases). CDR1 is SGHRS and CDR2 is YFSETQ in the germline V gene. This CDR3 comprises 14 residues. The germline V and J ends were trimmed by 4 bases and 5 bases, with 12 bases remaining between them. The DNA for the CDR3 is TGCGCCAGCAGCACGGACAGCCTAACCGGGGAGCTGTTTTTT. Its translation is CASSTDSLTGELFF.

V and J are TRBV5-1 and TRBJ1-6; TRBD1 is a possible D gene (6 bases). Per the germline V gene, CDR1 is SGHRS and CDR2 is YFSETQ. V was trimmed by 4 bases and J by 14 bases, leaving 22 bases between them. The length of the CDR3 is 15 residues. CDR3 residues: CASSPAQGQDVTLHF. CDR3 bases: TGCGCCAGCAGCCCTGCCCAGGGGCAAGACGTAACCCTCCACTTT.

CDR3 in DNA: TGTGCCAGCAGCCAGGCCGGGACTAGCGGGTTAGGAACCACAGATACGCAGTATTTT. It translates to CASSQAGTSGLGTTDTQYF. The chain uses TRBV4-2 and TRBJ2-3, with 12 bases that match TRBD2. The CDR3 is 19 residues long. CDR1 is LGHNA and CDR2 is YNFKEQ in the germline V gene. The ends lost 3 bases at V and 2 bases at J; junction bases unmatched: 12.

The J gene is TRBJ1-5, the V gene TRBV29-1; TRBD1 matches at 10 bases. The germline CDR1 and CDR2 sequences are SQVTM and ANQGSEA. Trimming removed 5 bases from V and 4 bases from J; junction bases left unmatched: 8. The CDR3 loop spans 15 amino acids. The CDR3, as DNA: TGCAGCGTTATCGCCGGGACAGGGGTTAATCAGCCCCAGCATTTT. Its protein product is CSVIAGTGVNQPQHF.

The chain combines TRBV7-2 with TRBJ1-5, with 10 bases aligning to TRBD1. CDR3 size: 16 residues. With V trimmed by 3 bases and J by 6 bases, 8 bases remained unmatched. Germline CDR1 reads SGHTA; CDR2 reads FQGNSA. This CDR3 is CASSFAGQGVSQPQHF. The CDR3 DNA follows: TGTGCCAGCAGCTTCGCAGGACAGGGGGTTTCTCAGCCCCAGCATTTT.